The 5 T cell receptor beta chains listed next were all sequenced from one sample in a study of CD8 T cells in ankylosing spondylitis. The study's findings and limits: There was a TCR beta motif, made of roughly eight highly homologous variants, that appeared characteristic of ankylosing spondylitis blood.

TCRdb itself ran the 5' RACE reads through MiXCR, one entry per CDR3 protein. The table shows some 85,000 distinct CDR3 sequences, with approximately 8.9% occurring only once. No cognate antigen is known for these TCRs. The material sequenced was blood, either unsorted or a sorted T cell fraction (not recorded which). These receptors all stem from a male donor with ankylosing spondylitis.

The chain employs TRBV9 and TRBJ1-1; possible D gene TRBD1, 6 bases. Trimming pared 3 bases from V and 6 bases from J, leaving 18 bases between. CDR3 length: 15 residues. Per germline, CDR1 SGDLS and CDR2 YYNGEE. This CDR3 is CASSERWAGVAEAFF. The CDR3 DNA is TGTGCCAGCAGCGAGAGGTGGGCAGGGGTCGCTGAAGCTTTCTTT.

The V gene is TRBV12-5, the J gene TRBJ1-5, with 10 bases fitting TRBD1. V shed 6 bases and J 6 bases; nucleotides not matched to a gene: 8. This CDR3 has 15 residues. Germline lookup yields CDR1 LGHNT and CDR2 FRNRAP. The CDR3 sequence is CASGYTGTGVQPQHF. CDR3 sequence (DNA): TGTGCTAGTGGATACACCGGGACAGGGGTTCAGCCCCAGCATTTT.

This clonotype appeared many times. J is TRBJ2-7 and V is TRBV6-2 or TRBV6-3; perhaps TRBD2 as D (5 bases). This CDR3 is 15 amino acids long. The germline V gene has CDR1 MNHEY and CDR2 SVGEGT. Trimming left V 2 bases short and J 0 bases short, with 11 bases between. The CDR3 loop reads CASSYGVGSSYEQYV. CDR3 sequence (DNA): TGTGCCAGCAGTTACGGTGTGGGGAGCTCCTACGAGCAGTACGTC.

This clonotype was seen at least ten times. This chain links TRBV12-5 with TRBJ2-1; 7 nucleotides line up with TRBD1. The CDR3 consists of 15 residues. The junction had 2 bases not matched to a gene; V was cut back by 3 bases and J by 0 bases. CDR1 is LGHNT, CDR2 FRNRAP, per germline. CDR3 in DNA: TGTGCTAGTGGTTTTGGGACAGACTCCTACAATGAGCAGTTCTTC. It is translated as CASGFGTDSYNEQFF.

This clonotype was recorded a few times. The V call is TRBV4-1, the J call TRBJ1-5; D may be TRBD1 (5 bases). In germline, CDR1 is MGHRA, CDR2 YSYEKL. The CDR3 runs 14 residues. With 0 bases removed from V and 7 bases from J, the gap between germline ends came to 10 bases. CDR3 DNA: TGCGCCAGCAGCCAAGATCGGGGGTTACAGCCCCAGCATTTT. Its protein product is CASSQDRGLQPQHF.